This T cell receptor beta chain was profiled in a study of T-cell reconstitution after alpha-beta-depleted transplantation in children. CDR1 ENHRY and CDR2 SYGVKD come from the germline V gene. V lost 6 bases to trimming and J lost 0 bases, with 9 bases between them. This CDR3 comprises 14 residues. Unique molecular identifiers were used to barcode this TCRbeta library. TCRdb reanalysed the PCR reads using MiXCR and keeps one entry per CDR3 protein. Of about a million distinct CDR3 sequences listed, roughly 29% are singletons. This sequence originates from a boy younger than two who had a stem cell transplant for SCID, so the T cells may come from the graft donor. The gene calls are TRBV10-3 and TRBJ1-3, with D tentatively TRBD1 (6 bases). The source material was PBMCs, mostly from graft donor cells, sampled 360 days after TCRalphabeta/CD19-depleted stem cell transplant. The CDR3 bases are TGTGCCATCAGGGGACACCTCTCTGGAAACACCATATATTTT. This sequence encodes CAIRGHLSGNTIYF.